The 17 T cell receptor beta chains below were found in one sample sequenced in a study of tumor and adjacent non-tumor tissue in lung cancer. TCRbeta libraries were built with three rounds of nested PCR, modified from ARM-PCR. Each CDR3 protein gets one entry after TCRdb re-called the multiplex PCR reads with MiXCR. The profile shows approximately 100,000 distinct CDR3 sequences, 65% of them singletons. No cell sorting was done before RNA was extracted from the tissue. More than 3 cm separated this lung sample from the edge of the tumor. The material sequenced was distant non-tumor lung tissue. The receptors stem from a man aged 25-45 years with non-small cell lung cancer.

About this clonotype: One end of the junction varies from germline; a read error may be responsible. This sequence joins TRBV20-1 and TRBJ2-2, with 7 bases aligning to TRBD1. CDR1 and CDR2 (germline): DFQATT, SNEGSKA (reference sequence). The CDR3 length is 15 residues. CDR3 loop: CTTAKQGSNTGELFF. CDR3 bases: TGCACTACTGCCAAACAGGGGTCGAATACCGGGGAGCTGTTTTTT.

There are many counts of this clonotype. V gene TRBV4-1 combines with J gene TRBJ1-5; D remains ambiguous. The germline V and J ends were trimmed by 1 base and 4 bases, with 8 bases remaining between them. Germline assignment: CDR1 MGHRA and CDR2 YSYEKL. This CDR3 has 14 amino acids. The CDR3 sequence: CASSQVGLNQPQHF. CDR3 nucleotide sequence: TGCGCCAGCAGCCAAGTAGGGCTGAATCAGCCCCAGCATTTT.

The CDR3 spells CASSSGGRISGANIVTF. As DNA, the CDR3 is TGTGCCAGCAGTTCCGGTGGGAGAATATCTGGGGCCAACATCGTGACTTTC. The J gene is TRBJ2-6, the V gene TRBV6-5; D may correspond to TRBD1 or TRBD2 (5 bases each). The CDR3 covers 17 residues. CDR1 is MNHEY and CDR2 is SVGAGI in the germline V gene. V was shortened by 4 bases and J by 17 bases, with 30 bases between the two germline ends.

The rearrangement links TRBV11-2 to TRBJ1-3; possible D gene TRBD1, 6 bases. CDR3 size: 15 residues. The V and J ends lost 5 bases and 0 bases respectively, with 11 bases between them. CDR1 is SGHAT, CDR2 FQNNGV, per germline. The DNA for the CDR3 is TGTGCCAGCAGCGCCGGGACACCCTCTGGAAACACCATATATTTT. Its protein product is CASSAGTPSGNTIYF.

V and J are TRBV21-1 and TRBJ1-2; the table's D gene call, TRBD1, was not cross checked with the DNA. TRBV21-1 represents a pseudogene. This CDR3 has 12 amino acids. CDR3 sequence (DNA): TGTGCCACTACAGGGTTAGGGTATGGCTACACCTTC. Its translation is CATTGLGYGYTF.

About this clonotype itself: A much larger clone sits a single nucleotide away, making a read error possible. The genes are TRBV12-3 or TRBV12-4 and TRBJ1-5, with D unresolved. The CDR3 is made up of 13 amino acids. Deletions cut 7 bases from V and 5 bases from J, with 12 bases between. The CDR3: CASNPQRHQPQHF. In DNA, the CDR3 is TGTGCCAGCAATCCACAGAGGCATCAGCCCCAGCATTTT.

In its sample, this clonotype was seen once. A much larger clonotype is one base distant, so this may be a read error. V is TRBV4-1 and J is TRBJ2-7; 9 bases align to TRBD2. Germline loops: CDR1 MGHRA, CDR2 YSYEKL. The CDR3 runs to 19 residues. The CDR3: CASSPHLAGALTVSYQQYF. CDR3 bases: TGCGCCAGCAGCCCCCATTTAGCGGGGGCTCTTACGGTCTCCTACCAGCAGTACTTC.

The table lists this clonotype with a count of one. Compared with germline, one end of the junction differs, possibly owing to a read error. The CDR3 spells CSARWALGGGNEQSF. DNA of the CDR3: TGCAGTGCTAGATGGGCCCTGGGAGGGGGCAATGAGCAGTCCTTC. V and J are TRBV20-1 and TRBJ2-1; D could derive from TRBD1 or TRBD2 (7 bases each). The CDR3 totals 15 residues. Germline V gives CDR1 DFQATT, CDR2 SNEGSKA (reference sequence).

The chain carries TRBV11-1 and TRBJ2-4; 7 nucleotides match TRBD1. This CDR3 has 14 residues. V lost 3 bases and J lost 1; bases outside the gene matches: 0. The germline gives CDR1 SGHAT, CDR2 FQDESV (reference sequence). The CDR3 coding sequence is TGTGCCAGCAGCTTGGACAGGGCCAAAAACATTCAGTACTTC. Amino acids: CASSLDRAKNIQYF.

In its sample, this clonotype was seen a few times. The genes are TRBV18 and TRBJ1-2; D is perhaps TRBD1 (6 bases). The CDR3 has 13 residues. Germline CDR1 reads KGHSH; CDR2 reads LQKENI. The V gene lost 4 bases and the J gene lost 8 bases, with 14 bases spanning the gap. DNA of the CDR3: TGTGCCAGCTCACTGGACAGTATCTACGGCTACACCTTC. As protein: CASSLDSIYGYTF.

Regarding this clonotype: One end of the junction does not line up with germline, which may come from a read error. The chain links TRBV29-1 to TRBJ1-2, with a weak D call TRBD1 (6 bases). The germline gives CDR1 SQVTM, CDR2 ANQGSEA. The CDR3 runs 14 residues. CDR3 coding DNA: TGCAATGTTGAAGAAATCACAGGGAACTATGGCTATACCTTC. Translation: CNVEEITGNYGYTF.

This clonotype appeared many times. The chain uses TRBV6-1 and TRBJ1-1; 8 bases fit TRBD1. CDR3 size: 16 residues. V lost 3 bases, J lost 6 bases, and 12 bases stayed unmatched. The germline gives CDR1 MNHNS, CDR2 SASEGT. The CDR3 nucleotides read TGTGCCAGCAGTGACTGGACAGGGATCAAGTTCGCTGAAGCTTTCTTT. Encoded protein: CASSDWTGIKFAEAFF.

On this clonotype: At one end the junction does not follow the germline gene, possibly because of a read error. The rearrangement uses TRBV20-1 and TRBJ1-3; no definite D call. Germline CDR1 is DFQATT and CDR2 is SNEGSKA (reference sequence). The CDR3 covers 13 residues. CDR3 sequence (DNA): TGCAGTGCTAAGCAGCTGTCTGGAAACACCATACATTTT. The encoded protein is CSAKQLSGNTIHF.

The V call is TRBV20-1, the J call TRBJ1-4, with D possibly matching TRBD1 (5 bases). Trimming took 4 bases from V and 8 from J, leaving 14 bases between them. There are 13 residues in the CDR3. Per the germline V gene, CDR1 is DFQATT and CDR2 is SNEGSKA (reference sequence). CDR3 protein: CSANFGRAEKLFF. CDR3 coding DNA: TGCAGTGCTAATTTTGGCAGGGCCGAAAAACTGTTTTTT.

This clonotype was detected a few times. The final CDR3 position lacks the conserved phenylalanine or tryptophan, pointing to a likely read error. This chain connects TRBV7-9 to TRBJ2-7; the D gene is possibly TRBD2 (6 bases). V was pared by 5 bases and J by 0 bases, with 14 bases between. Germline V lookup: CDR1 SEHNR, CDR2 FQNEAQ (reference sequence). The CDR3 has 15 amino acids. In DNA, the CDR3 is TGTGCCAGCAGCCCGGTCGGGGGAAGCTCCTACGAGCAGTACCTC. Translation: CASSPVGGSSYEQYL.

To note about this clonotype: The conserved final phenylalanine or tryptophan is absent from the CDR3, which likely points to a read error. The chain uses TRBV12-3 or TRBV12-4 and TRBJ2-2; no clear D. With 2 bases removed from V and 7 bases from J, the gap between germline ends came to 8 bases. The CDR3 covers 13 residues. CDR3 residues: CASSLSSDGELFY. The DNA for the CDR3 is TGTGCCAGCAGTTTAAGTTCTGACGGGGAGCTGTTTTAT.

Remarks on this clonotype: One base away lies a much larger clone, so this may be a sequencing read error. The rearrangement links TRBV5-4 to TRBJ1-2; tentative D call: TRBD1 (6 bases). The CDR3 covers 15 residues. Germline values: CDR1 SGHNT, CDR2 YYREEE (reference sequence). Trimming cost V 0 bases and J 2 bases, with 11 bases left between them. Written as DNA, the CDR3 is TGTGCCAGCAGCTTGGTCTCAGGGGTAAACTATGGCTACACCTTC. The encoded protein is CASSLVSGVNYGYTF.